These T cell receptor beta chains were read from a single sample in a study of early T cells in non-severe SARS-CoV-2 infection. MiXCR, applied by TCRdb to the 5' RACE reads, yields one record per CDR3 protein. The profile shows some 60,000 distinct CDR3 sequences, around 12% of them singletons. The sequences come from whole blood, collected at baseline. Source of these receptors: an adult who was a healthcare worker with PCR-confirmed SARS-CoV-2 infection or an uninfected control (not recorded which). CDR3s include the opening cysteine and the closing phenylalanine or tryptophan. The D gene is left open where the match is weak. Part of the rows lack a size; the others show once, few, many or a class for expanded clones.

CDR3aa	CDR3nt	abundance	len	v_gene	d_gene	j_gene
CASSLRGRSSYEQYF	TGTGCCAGCAGTTTAAGGGGGAGGAGTTCCTACGAGCAGTACTTC	few	15	TRBV28	-	TRBJ2-7
CASSRGWVSPLHF	TGTGCCAGCTCAAGAGGGTGGGTTTCACCCCTCCACTTT	-	13	TRBV27	-	TRBJ1-6
CASTERFFFLGEQYF	TGTGCCAGCACTGAGCGCTTCTTCTTCTTAGGCGAGCAGTACTTC	-	15	TRBV6-2/TRBV6-3	-	TRBJ2-7
CASSIGTSPTEAFF	TGCGCCAGCAGCATAGGGACGTCTCCCACTGAAGCTTTCTTT	many	14	TRBV5-1	-	TRBJ1-1
CASSSQATTEQYF	TGTGCCAGCAGTTCACAGGCCACGACTGAGCAGTACTTC	-	13	TRBV27	-	TRBJ2-7
CASSSGLSYEQYF	TGTGCCAGCAGCTCCGGGCTCTCCTACGAGCAGTACTTC	few	13	TRBV7-9	-	TRBJ2-7
CASSGLASGRRDEQFF	TGTGCCAGCAGTGGACTGGCTAGCGGGAGACGGGATGAGCAGTTCTTC	few	16	TRBV6-2/TRBV6-3	TRBD2	TRBJ2-1
CSVQQGEQPQHF	TGCAGCGTCCAACAGGGAGAACAGCCCCAGCATTTT	many	12	TRBV29-1	-	TRBJ1-5
CASSLVSTGELFF	TGTGCCAGCAGCTTAGTTTCCACCGGGGAGCTGTTTTTT	few	13	TRBV7-8	-	TRBJ2-2
CASSLLRSNEQFF	TGTGCCAGCAGTTTACTGAGGAGCAATGAGCAGTTCTTC	many	13	TRBV28	-	TRBJ2-1
CASSDRPGAASYEQYF	TGTGCCAGCAGTGACCGCCCTGGAGCGGCCTCCTACGAGCAGTACTTC	many	16	TRBV6-4	-	TRBJ2-7
CASRNEETGGDEQFF	TGTGCCAGCAGGAACGAAGAGACAGGGGGCGATGAGCAGTTCTTC	many	15	TRBV27	TRBD1	TRBJ2-1
CASSELLGLVQFF	TGCGCCAGCAGTGAGCTTTTAGGACTAGTACAGTTCTTC	few	13	TRBV10-2	TRBD2	TRBJ2-1
CASSGNLGLKAYEQYF	TGTGCCAGCAGTGGCAACCTGGGACTAAAGGCCTACGAGCAGTACTTC	few	16	TRBV6-2/TRBV6-3	TRBD2	TRBJ2-7
CASSDEPTNEQFF	TGTGCCAGCAGTGACGAACCGACTAATGAGCAGTTCTTC	many	13	TRBV6-4	-	TRBJ2-1
CSVGAGSDTQYF	TGCAGCGTTGGGGCTGGGTCCGATACGCAGTATTTT	-	12	TRBV29-1	-	TRBJ2-3
CAWGTGDGYTF	TGTGCCTGGGGGACAGGGGACGGCTACACCTTC	many	11	TRBV30	TRBD1	TRBJ1-2
CASSGSGASTDTQYF	TGTGCCAGCAGCGGTAGCGGAGCTAGCACAGATACGCAGTATTTT	many	15	TRBV7-6	-	TRBJ2-3
CASSQASGRLSYNEQFF	TGTGCCAGCAGCCAAGCGAGCGGGAGGCTTAGCTACAATGAGCAGTTCTTC	-	17	TRBV14	TRBD2	TRBJ2-1
CASSSVASGTDTQYF	TGTGCCAGCAGTTCCGTAGCGTCTGGCACAGATACGCAGTATTTT	-	15	TRBV28	-	TRBJ2-3
CASSPTPNSPLHF	TGTGCCAGCAGCCCGACACCTAATTCACCCCTCCACTTT	few	13	TRBV4-2	-	TRBJ1-6
CATSDSGRGQAQYF	TGTGCCACCAGTGATTCCGGACGGGGGCAGGCCCAGTACTTC	-	14	TRBV24-1	-	TRBJ2-5
CSARRPASEAFF	TGCAGTGCTCGGCGGCCAGCTAGTGAAGCTTTCTTT	-	12	TRBV20-1	-	TRBJ1-1
CASREDRDTEAFF	TGTGCCAGCAGGGAAGACAGGGACACTGAAGCTTTCTTT	few	13	TRBV2	TRBD1	TRBJ1-1
CATRAGGGTDTQYF	TGTGCCACCCGAGCGGGGGGGGGCACAGATACGCAGTATTTT	-	14	TRBV10-3	TRBD2	TRBJ2-3
CASSQVTSGRGEQYF	TGCGCCAGCAGCCAAGTCACTAGCGGGAGAGGCGAGCAGTACTTC	-	15	TRBV4-3	TRBD2	TRBJ2-7
CASSYFTQGSEQYF	TGTGCCAGCAGTTACTTCACCCAAGGAAGCGAGCAGTACTTC	few	14	TRBV6-6	-	TRBJ2-7
CASSLGASGANVLTF	TGCGCCAGCAGCCTAGGCGCCTCTGGGGCCAACGTCCTGACTTTC	few	15	TRBV4-1	-	TRBJ2-6
CASSPGTLQETQYF	TGTGCCAGCTCACCAGGGACACTACAAGAGACCCAGTACTTC	-	14	TRBV18	-	TRBJ2-5
CASSDASGSRLYEQFF	TGTGCCAGCAGTGACGCTAGCGGGAGTCGACTCTATGAGCAGTTCTTC	-	16	TRBV6-2/TRBV6-3	TRBD2	TRBJ2-1
CSARDRRGNQPQHF	TGCAGTGCTAGAGATCGCAGGGGCAATCAGCCCCAGCATTTT	few	14	TRBV20-1	-	TRBJ1-5
CASGDVNQPQHF	TGTGCCAGCGGGGACGTCAATCAGCCCCAGCATTTT	many	12	TRBV6-2/TRBV6-3	-	TRBJ1-5
CSASVGRSTEAFF	TGCAGTGCTAGCGTGGGGCGGAGTACTGAAGCTTTCTTT	-	13	TRBV20-1	-	TRBJ1-1
CASSLGSLNGGETQYF	TGTGCCAGCAGCTTAGGATCACTAAATGGAGGGGAGACCCAGTACTTC	few	16	TRBV11-3	-	TRBJ2-5
CATSRAPGTEAFF	TGTGCCACCAGCAGGGCTCCCGGGACAGAAGCTTTCTTT	many	13	TRBV15	-	TRBJ1-1
CASSFSGEIYEQYF	TGTGCCAGCAGTTTCAGCGGGGAGATCTACGAGCAGTACTTC	-	14	TRBV12-3/TRBV12-4	TRBD2	TRBJ2-7
CSAGQNTEAFF	TGCAGCGCTGGACAGAACACTGAAGCTTTCTTT	many	11	TRBV29-1	-	TRBJ1-1
CSARKTSGADEQFF	TGCAGTGCTAGAAAGACTAGCGGAGCCGATGAGCAGTTCTTC	-	14	TRBV20-1	TRBD2	TRBJ2-1
CASSIGTDYEQYF	TGTGCCAGCAGTATCGGGACAGACTACGAGCAGTACTTC	-	13	TRBV28	TRBD1	TRBJ2-7
CASSQGDSRTEAGELFF	TGCGCCAGCAGCCAAGGAGACTCCAGAACAGAGGCGGGGGAGCTGTTTTTT	-	17	TRBV4-3	-	TRBJ2-2
CSVEEGTKNIQYF	TGCAGCGTTGAGGAGGGGACCAAAAACATTCAGTACTTC	many	13	TRBV29-1	-	TRBJ2-4
CASSSLLLGRFLDYEQYF	TGTGCCAGCAGTAGCCTCCTCCTGGGTAGATTTTTGGACTACGAGCAGTACTTC	-	18	TRBV6-2/TRBV6-3	-	TRBJ2-7
CASSLEGTGAEAFF	TGTGCCAGCAGCTTAGAGGGGACAGGAGCTGAAGCTTTCTTT	medium-sized	14	TRBV11-2	TRBD1	TRBJ1-1
CASSPPLGQGDGYTF	TGCGCCAGCAGCCCACCCCTGGGACAGGGGGATGGCTACACCTTC	-	15	TRBV10-2	TRBD1	TRBJ1-2
CASGLVAGAYEQYF	TGTGCTAGTGGTTTGGTGGCAGGGGCCTACGAGCAGTACTTC	-	14	TRBV12-5	-	TRBJ2-7
CASSTGGLSGANVLTF	TGTGCCAGCAGCACCGGGGGCCTCTCTGGGGCCAACGTCCTGACTTTC	once	16	TRBV7-8	-	TRBJ2-6
CATRRGNQPQHF	TGTGCCACCCGGAGAGGCAATCAGCCCCAGCATTTT	few	12	TRBV28	-	TRBJ1-5
CSASYRPNSPLHF	TGCAGTGCTAGTTACAGGCCGAATTCACCCCTCCACTTT	-	13	TRBV20-1	-	TRBJ1-6
CSARDRQYNTGELFF	TGCAGTGCTAGAGATAGGCAATACAACACCGGGGAGCTGTTTTTT	many	15	TRBV20-1	-	TRBJ2-2
CASSPGTGTDTQYF	TGTGCCAGCAGTCCCGGGACCGGCACAGATACGCAGTATTTT	few	14	TRBV12-3/TRBV12-4	-	TRBJ2-3
CASSVSGGLDNEQFF	TGTGCCAGCAGCGTATCGGGGGGCCTGGACAATGAGCAGTTCTTC	-	15	TRBV9	-	TRBJ2-1
CASSPLLGQGAEYGYTF	TGTGCCAGCAGCCCGTTACTCGGACAGGGGGCGGAATATGGCTACACCTTC	few	17	TRBV7-9	TRBD1	TRBJ1-2
CASSAMGGFINEQFF	TGTGCCAGCAGCGCTATGGGTGGTTTCATCAATGAGCAGTTCTTC	few	15	TRBV9	-	TRBJ2-1
CASSFRQGASNQPQHF	TGTGCCAGCAGTTTTAGGCAGGGGGCAAGCAATCAGCCCCAGCATTTT	few	16	TRBV28	TRBD1	TRBJ1-5
CSVGGRFGNTIYF	TGCAGCGTTGGGGGACGGTTTGGAAACACCATATATTTT	many	13	TRBV29-1	-	TRBJ1-3
CASSRGSGSSQETQYF	TGTGCCAGCTCACGGGGTAGCGGAAGCTCCCAAGAGACCCAGTACTTC	few	16	TRBV18	-	TRBJ2-5